This T cell receptor beta chain derives from a study of cytomegalovirus exposure and HLA in healthy donors. Study-wide results and caveats: Data from an earlier analysis indicated that most TCR beta V segments were productive either about 90% or about 30% of the time.

60 Vbeta and 13 Jbeta primers were used in PCR. Per the study methods: An analysis performed later counted around 86 million unique TCR beta chains (roughly 10 million of them shared). Here immunoSEQ multiplex PCR was the method, and the copy in TCRdb shows in-frame clones only, minus some. V, J and clone size derive from that table, while D and trimming were established from the DNA sequence. The top ten hold 1.6% of the sample, which has about 130,000 clones, approximately 61% seen once. A note on this clone: What it recognizes is unknown.

This sequence originates from a man between 25 and 39 years old in good health and CMV-seropositive. Sequencing used PBMCs.

CDR3 amino acids: CASSRQGSMDTQYF. The CDR3 nucleotides are TGCGCCAGCAGTCGACAGGGGTCGATGGATACGCAGTATTTT. The chain uses TRBV4-1 and TRBJ2-3; 8 bases line up with TRBD1. The CDR3 spans 14 residues. Germline CDR1 MGHRA, CDR2 YSYEKL. After removal of 6 bases from V and 6 bases from J, the junction contained 8 bases not matched to a gene.